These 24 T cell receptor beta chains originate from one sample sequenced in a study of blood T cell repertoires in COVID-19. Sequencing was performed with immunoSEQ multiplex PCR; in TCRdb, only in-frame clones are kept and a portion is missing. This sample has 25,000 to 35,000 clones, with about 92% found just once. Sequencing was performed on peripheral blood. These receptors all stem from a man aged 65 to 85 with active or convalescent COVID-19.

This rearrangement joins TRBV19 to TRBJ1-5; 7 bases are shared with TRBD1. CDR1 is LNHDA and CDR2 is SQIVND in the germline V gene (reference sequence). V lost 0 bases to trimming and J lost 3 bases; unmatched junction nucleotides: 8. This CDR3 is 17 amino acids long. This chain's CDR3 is CASSIDPGGFTNQPQHF. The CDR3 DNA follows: TGTGCCAGTAGTATAGATCCAGGGGGGTTTACCAATCAGCCCCAGCATTTT.

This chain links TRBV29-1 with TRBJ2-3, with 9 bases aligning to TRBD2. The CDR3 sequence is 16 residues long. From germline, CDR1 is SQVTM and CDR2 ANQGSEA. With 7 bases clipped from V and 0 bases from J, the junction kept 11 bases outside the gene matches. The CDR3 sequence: CSAAGGVESSTDTQYF. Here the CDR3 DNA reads TGCAGCGCAGCGGGGGGTGTGGAGTCTAGCACAGATACGCAGTATTTT.

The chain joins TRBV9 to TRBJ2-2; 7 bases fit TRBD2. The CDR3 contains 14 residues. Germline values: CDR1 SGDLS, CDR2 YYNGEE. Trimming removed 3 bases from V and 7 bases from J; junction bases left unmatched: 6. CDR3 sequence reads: CASSASGGGGELFF. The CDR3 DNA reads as TGTGCCAGCAGCGCCTCCGGCGGGGGCGGGGAGCTGTTTTTT.

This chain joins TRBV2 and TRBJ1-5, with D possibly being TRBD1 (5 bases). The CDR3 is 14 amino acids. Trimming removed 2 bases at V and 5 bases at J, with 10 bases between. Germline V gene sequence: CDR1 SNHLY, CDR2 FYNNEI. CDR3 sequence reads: CASSEWGGDQPQHF. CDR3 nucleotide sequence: TGTGCCAGCAGTGAATGGGGGGGAGATCAGCCCCAGCATTTT. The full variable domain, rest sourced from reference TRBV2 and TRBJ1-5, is EPEVTQTPSHQVTQMGQEVILRCVPISNHLYFYWYRQILGQKVEFLVSFYNNEISEKSEIFDDQFSVERPDGSNFTLKIRSTKLEDSAMYFCASSEWGGDQPQHFGDGTRLSIL.

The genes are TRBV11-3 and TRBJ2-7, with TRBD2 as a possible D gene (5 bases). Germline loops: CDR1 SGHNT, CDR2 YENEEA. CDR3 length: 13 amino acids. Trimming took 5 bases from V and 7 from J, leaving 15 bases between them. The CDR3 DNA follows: TGTGCCAGCAGCCCGAGAACCTCGGGGGAGCAGTACTTC. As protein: CASSPRTSGEQYF.

The DNA of the CDR3 is TGTGCCAGCAGCCTCCGGGACAGCTATGGCTACACCTTC. Translation: CASSLRDSYGYTF. The chain carries TRBV7-9 and TRBJ1-2; 7 nucleotides align to TRBD1. The J segment lost 4 bases and the V segment lost 5 bases, leaving 4 bases of the junction unmatched. The CDR3 runs to 13 residues. Germline loops: CDR1 SEHNR, CDR2 FQNEAQ (reference sequence).

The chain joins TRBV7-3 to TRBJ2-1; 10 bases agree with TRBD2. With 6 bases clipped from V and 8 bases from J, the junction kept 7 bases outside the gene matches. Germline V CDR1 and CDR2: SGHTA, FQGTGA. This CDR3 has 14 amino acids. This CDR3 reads CASRPGTSVDEQFF. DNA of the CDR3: TGTGCCAGCAGACCGGGGACTAGCGTCGATGAGCAGTTCTTC. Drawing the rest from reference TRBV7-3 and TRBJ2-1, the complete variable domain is GAGVSQTPSNKVTEKGKYVELRCDPISGHTALYWYRQSLGQGPEFLIYFQGTGAADDSGLPNDRFFAVRPEGSVSTLKIQRTERGDSAVYLCASRPGTSVDEQFFGPGTRLTVL.

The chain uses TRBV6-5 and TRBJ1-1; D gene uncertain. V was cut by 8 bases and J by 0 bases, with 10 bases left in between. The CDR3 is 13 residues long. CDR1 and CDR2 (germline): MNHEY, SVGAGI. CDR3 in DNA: TGTGCCAGCTGGGCACTCCTGAACACTGAAGCTTTCTTT. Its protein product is CASWALLNTEAFF.

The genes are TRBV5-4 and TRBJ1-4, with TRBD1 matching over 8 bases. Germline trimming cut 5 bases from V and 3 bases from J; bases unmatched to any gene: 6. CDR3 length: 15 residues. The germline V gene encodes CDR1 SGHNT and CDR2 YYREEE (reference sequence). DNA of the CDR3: TGTGCCAGCAGGGCGGACAGGGAGTCTAATGAAAAACTGTTTTTT. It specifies CASRADRESNEKLFF.

The CDR3 nucleotides are TGTGCCAGTAGTCACCCAGGGGGCTTTGAGACCCAGTACTTC. It encodes CASSHPGGFETQYF. The rearrangement uses TRBV19 and TRBJ2-5; 8 bases agree with TRBD1. CDR3 length equals 14 residues. V was clipped by 5 bases and J by 5 bases; unmatched bases: 7. From germline, CDR1 is LNHDA and CDR2 SQIVND (reference sequence).

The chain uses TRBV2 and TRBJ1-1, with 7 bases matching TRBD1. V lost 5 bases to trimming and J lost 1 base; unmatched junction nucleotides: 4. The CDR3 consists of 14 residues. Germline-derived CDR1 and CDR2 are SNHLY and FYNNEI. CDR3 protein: CASSPRTGNTEAFF. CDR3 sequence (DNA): TGTGCCAGCAGTCCTAGGACAGGGAACACTGAAGCTTTCTTT.

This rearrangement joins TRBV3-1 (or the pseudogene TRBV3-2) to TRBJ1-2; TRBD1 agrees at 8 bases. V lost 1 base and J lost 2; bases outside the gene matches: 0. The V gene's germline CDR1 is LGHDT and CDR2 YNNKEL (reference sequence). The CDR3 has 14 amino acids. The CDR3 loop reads CASSQGQGNYGYTF. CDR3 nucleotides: TGTGCCAGCAGCCAAGGACAGGGGAACTATGGCTACACCTTC.

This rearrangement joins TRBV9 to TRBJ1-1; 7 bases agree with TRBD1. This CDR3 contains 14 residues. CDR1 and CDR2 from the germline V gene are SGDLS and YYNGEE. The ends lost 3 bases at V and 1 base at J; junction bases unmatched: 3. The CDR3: CASSAQGRNTEAFF. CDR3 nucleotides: TGTGCCAGCAGCGCACAGGGGAGGAACACTGAAGCTTTCTTT.

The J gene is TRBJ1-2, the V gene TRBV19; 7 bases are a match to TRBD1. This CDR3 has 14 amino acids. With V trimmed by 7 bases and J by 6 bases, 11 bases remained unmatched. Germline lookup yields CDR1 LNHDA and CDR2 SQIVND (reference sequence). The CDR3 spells CASTDRGQDDGYTF. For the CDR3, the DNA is TGTGCCAGTACCGATAGAGGACAGGACGATGGCTACACCTTC.

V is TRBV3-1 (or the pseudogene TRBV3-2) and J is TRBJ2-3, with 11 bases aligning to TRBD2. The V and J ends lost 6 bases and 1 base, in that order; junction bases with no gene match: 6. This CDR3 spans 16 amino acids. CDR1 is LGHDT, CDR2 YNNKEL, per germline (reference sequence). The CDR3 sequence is CASSRRTSGRTDTQYF. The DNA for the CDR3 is TGTGCCAGCAGTCGGAGGACTAGCGGGCGCACAGATACGCAGTATTTT.

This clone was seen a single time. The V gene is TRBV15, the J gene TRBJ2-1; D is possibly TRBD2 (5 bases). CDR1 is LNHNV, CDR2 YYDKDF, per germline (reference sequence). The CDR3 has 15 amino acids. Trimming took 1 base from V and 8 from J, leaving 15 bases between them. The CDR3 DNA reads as TGTGCCACCAGCAGAGCTTTGGACTCAGTGGATGAGCAGTTCTTC. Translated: CATSRALDSVDEQFF.

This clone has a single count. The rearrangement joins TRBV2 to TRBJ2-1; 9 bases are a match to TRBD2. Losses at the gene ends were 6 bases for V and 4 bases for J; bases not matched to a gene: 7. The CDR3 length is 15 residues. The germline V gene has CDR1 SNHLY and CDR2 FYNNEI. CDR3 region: CASRRGLAPYNEQFF. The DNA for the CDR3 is TGTGCCAGCAGGCGCGGACTAGCGCCATACAATGAGCAGTTCTTC.

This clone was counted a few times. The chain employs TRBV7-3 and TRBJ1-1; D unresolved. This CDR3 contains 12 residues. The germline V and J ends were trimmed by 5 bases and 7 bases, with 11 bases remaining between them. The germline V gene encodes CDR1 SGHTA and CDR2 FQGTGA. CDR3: CASSQREGEAFF. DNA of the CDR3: TGTGCCAGCAGCCAGCGGGAGGGTGAAGCTTTCTTT. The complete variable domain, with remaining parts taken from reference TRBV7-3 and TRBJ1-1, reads GAGVSQTPSNKVTEKGKYVELRCDPISGHTALYWYRQSLGQGPEFLIYFQGTGAADDSGLPNDRFFAVRPEGSVSTLKIQRTERGDSAVYLCASSQREGEAFFGQGTRLTVV.

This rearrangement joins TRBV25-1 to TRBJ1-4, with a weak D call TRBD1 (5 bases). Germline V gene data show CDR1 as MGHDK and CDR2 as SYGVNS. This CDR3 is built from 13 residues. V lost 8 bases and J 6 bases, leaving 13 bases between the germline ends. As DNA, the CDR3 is TGTGCCAGCGCGGGGAGGGGATATGAAAAACTGTTTTTT. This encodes CASAGRGYEKLFF.

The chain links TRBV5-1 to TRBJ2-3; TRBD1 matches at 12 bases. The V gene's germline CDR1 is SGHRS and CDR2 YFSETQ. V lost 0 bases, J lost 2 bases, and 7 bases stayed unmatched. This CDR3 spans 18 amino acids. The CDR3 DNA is TGCGCCAGCAGCTTGGGGGACAGGGGGCCGTTGGACACAGATACGCAGTATTTT. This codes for CASSLGDRGPLDTDTQYF.

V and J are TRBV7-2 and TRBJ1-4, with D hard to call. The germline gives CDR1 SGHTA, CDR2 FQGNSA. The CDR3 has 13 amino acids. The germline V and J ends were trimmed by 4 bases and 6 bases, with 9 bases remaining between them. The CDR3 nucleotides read TGTGCCAGCAGCTCAGCCAATGATGAAAAACTGTTTTTT. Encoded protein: CASSSANDEKLFF.

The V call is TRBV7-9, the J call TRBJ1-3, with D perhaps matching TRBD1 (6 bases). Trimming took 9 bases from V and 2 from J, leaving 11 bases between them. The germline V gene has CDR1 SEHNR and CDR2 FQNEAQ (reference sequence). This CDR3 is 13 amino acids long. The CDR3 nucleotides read TGTGCCAGTATCAGGGGCGCTGGAAACACCATATATTTT. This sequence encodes CASIRGAGNTIYF.

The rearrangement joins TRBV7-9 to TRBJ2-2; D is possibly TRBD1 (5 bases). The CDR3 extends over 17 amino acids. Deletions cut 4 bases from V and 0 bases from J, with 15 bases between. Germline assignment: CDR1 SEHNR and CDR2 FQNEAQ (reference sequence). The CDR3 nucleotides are TGTGCCAGCAGCTCCCTTCAGGGCCAGGCGAACACCGGGGAGCTGTTTTTT. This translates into CASSSLQGQANTGELFF.

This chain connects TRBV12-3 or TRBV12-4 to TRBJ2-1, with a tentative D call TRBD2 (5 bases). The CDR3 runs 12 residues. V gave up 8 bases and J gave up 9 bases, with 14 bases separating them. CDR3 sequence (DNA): TGTGCCAGCCAGACTATTATTGGTGAGCAGTTCTTC. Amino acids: CASQTIIGEQFF.